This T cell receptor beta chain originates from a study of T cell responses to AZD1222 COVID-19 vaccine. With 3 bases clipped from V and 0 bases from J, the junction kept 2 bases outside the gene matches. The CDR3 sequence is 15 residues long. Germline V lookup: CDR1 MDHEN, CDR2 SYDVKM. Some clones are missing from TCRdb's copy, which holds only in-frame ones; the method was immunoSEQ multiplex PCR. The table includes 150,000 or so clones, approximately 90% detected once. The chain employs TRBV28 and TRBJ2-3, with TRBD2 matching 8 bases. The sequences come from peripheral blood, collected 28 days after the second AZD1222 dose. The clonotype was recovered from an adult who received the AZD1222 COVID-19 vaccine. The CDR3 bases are TGTGCCAGCAGTTTCGGCGGGGGGAGCACAGATACGCAGTATTTT. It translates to CASSFGGGSTDTQYF.